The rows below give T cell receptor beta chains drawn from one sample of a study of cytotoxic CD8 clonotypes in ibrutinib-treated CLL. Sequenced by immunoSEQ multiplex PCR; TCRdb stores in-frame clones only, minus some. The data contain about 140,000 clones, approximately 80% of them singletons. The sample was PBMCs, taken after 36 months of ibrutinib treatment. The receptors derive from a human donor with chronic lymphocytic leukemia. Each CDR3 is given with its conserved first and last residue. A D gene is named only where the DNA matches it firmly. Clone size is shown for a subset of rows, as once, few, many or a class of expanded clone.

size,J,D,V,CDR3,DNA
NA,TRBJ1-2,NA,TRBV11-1,CASSLGDGALSYGYTF,TGTGCCAGCAGCTTAGGCGATGGGGCATTGAGCTATGGCTACACCTTC
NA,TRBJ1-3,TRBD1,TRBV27,CASSSYRGRPGNTIYF,TGTGCCAGCAGTTCATACAGGGGACGGCCCGGAAACACCATATATTTT
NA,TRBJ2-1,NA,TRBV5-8,CASSLASFGYNEQFF,TGTGCCAGCAGCTTGGCCTCCTTTGGGTACAATGAGCAGTTCTTC
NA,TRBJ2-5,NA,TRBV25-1,CASRDWTDEETQYF,TGTGCCAGCAGAGACTGGACAGACGAAGAGACCCAGTACTTC
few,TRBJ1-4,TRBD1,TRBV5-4,CASSPEVDRATSKLFF,TGTGCCAGCAGCCCGGAAGTCGACAGGGCGACGTCAAAACTGTTTTTT
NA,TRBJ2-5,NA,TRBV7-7,CASSLDRQETQYF,TGTGCCAGCAGCTTAGACAGACAAGAGACCCAGTACTTC
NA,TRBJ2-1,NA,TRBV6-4,CASRITGSSYNEQFF,TGTGCCAGCAGAATAACAGGGAGCTCCTACAATGAGCAGTTCTTC
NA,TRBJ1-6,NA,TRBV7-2,CASTPGRPLGPLHF,TGTGCCAGCACTCCCGGCAGGCCGCTTGGTCCCCTCCACTTT
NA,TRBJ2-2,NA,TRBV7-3,CASSANTGELFF,TGTGCCAGCAGCGCCAACACCGGGGAGCTGTTTTTT
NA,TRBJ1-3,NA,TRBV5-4,CASSLMQTRSGNTIYF,TGTGCCAGCAGCTTGATGCAGACTCGATCTGGAAACACCATATATTTT
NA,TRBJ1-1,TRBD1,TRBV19,CASSPRDRYTEAFF,TGTGCCAGTAGTCCCAGGGACAGATACACTGAAGCTTTCTTT
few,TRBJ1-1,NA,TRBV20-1,CSARSDTIPFF,TGCAGTGCTAGAAGTGACACAATACCTTTCTTT
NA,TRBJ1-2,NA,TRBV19,CASTPGSHYGYTF,TGTGCCAGTACCCCAGGGAGCCACTATGGCTACACCTTC
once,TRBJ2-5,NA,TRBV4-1,CASKSAELRDGGTQYF,TGCGCCAGCAAGTCGGCTGAACTGCGGGACGGTGGGACCCAGTACTTC
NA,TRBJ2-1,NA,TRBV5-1,CASSQNEGYNEQFF,TGCGCCAGCAGCCAAAATGAAGGTTACAATGAGCAGTTCTTC
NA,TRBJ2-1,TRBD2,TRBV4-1,CASAVFRLAGGLNEQFF,TGCGCCAGCGCCGTTTTCAGGCTAGCGGGAGGTTTAAATGAGCAGTTCTTC
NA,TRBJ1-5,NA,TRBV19,CASSPTRGSNQPQHF,TGTGCCAGTAGTCCAACCAGGGGTAGCAATCAGCCCCAGCATTTT
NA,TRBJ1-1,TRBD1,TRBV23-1,CASRGQDLNTEAFF,TGCGCCAGCAGGGGACAGGACCTTAACACTGAAGCTTTCTTT
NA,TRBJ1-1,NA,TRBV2,CASRQRVAFF,TGTGCCAGCAGACAAAGGGTGGCTTTCTTT
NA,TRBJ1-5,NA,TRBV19,CASSITQGYQPQHF,TGTGCCAGTAGTATTACCCAGGGCTATCAGCCCCAGCATTTT
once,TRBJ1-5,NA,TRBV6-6,CASRHIDRYSNQPQHF,TGTGCCAGCAGACACATTGACAGATATAGCAATCAGCCCCAGCATTTT
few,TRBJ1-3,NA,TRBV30,CAWSGGPSGNTIYF,TGTGCCTGGAGTGGTGGACCCTCTGGAAACACCATATATTTT
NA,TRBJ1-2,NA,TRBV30,CAWARNDYGYTF,TGTGCCTGGGCCCGTAACGACTATGGCTACACCTTC
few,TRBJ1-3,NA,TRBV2,CASSEYGGRGNTIYF,TGTGCCAGCAGTGAATACGGGGGAAGGGGAAACACCATATATTTT
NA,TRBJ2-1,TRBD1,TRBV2,CASSIDRGNEQFF,TGTGCCAGCAGTATAGACAGGGGAAATGAGCAGTTCTTC
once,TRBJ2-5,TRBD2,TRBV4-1,CASSQERLAGGPDQETQYF,TGCGCCAGCAGCCAAGAGAGACTAGCGGGGGGGCCGGACCAAGAGACCCAGTACTTC
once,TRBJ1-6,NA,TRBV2,CASSEREINSPLHF,TGTGCCAGCAGTGAAAGGGAGATAAATTCACCCCTCCACTTT
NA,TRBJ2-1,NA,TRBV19,CASSAQGGANEQFF,TGTGCCAGTAGTGCCCAGGGGGGAGCGAATGAGCAGTTCTTC
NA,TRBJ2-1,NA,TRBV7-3,CASSLTGWRDNAYNEQFF,TGTGCCAGCAGCTTAACCGGGTGGCGGGACAACGCCTACAATGAGCAGTTCTTC
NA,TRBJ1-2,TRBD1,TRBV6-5,CASKGDRLNYGYTF,TGTGCCAGCAAGGGGGACAGGCTTAACTATGGCTACACCTTC
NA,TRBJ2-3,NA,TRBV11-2,CASISSGTDTQYF,TGTGCCAGCATTTCATCGGGTACAGATACGCAGTATTTT
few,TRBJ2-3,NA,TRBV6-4,CASSDSEGADTQYF,TGTGCCAGCAGTGACTCCGAAGGGGCAGATACGCAGTATTTT
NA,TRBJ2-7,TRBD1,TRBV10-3,CAMGTGGSSYEQYF,TGTGCCATGGGGACAGGGGGTAGTTCTTACGAGCAGTACTTC
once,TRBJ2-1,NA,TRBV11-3,CASSLGPRTPYNEQFF,TGTGCCAGCAGCTTAGGTCCCCGGACCCCCTACAATGAGCAGTTCTTC